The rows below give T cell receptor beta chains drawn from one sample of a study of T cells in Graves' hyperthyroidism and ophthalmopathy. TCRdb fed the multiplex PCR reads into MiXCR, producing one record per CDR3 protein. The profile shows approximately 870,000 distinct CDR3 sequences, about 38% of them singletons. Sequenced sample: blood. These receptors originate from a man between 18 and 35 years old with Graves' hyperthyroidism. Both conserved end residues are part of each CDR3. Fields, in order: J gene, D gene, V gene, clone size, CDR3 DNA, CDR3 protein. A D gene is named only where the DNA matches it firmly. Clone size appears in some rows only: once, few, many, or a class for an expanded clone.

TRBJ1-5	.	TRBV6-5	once	TGTGCCAGCGGCGGGGGAAGCGGTCAGCCCCAGCATTTT	CASGGGSGQPQHF
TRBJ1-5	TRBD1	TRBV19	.	TGTGCCAGTAGTATAAGCACAGGGGGCGCGGTAAGCAGCAATCAGCCCCAGCATTTT	CASSISTGGAVSSNQPQHF
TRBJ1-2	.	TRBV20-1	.	TGCAGCACGGACGAAGGCTATGGCTACACCTTC	CSTDEGYGYTF
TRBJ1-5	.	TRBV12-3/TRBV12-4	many	TGTGCCAGCAGCTTCAGGGGAGGAAATCAGCCCCAGCATTTT	CASSFRGGNQPQHF
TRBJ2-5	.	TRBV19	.	TGTGCCAGTAGTATAGACCCAGGGCGAAGGGAGACCCAGTACTTC	CASSIDPGRRETQYF
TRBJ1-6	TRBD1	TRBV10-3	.	TGTGCCATCAGTGGATCCCAGGGGGCTGCACGGTCACCCCTCCACTTT	CAISGSQGAARSPLHF
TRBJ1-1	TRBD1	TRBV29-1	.	TGCAGCGTTGAGGCAGGGGGCCCGGAGTTT	CSVEAGGPEF
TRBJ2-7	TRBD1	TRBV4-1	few	TGCGCCAGCAGCGTACCGGGACAGGAGCCCGAGCAGTACTTC	CASSVPGQEPEQYF
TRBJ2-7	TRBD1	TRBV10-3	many	TGTGCCATCAGACCAGGACAGGGGGACTCCTACGAGCAGTACTTC	CAIRPGQGDSYEQYF
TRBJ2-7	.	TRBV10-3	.	TGTGCCAGCAAGGAGACAGTCTCCTACGAGCAGTACTTC	CASKETVSYEQYF
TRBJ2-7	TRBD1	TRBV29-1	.	TGCAGGACAGGGGAAGGCTCCTACGAGCAGTACTTC	CRTGEGSYEQYF
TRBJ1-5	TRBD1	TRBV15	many	TGTGCCACCAGCACAGGCGGGGGCAGGGGGCGGAATCAGCCCCAGCATTTT	CATSTGGGRGRNQPQHF
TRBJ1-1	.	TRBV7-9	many	TGTGCCAGCAGCCCCCCGAGGGGCGAGGAGACTGAAGCTTTCTTT	CASSPPRGEETEAFF
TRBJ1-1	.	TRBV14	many	TGTGCCAGCAGCCAAGATTTGGACACTGAAGCTTTCTTT	CASSQDLDTEAFF
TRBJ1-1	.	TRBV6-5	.	TGTGCCAGCAGCTACGGGGGGGGGAGTGCTTTCTTT	CASSYGGGSAFF
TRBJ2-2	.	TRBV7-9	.	TGTGCCAGCAGCTTAACGATGGCGGGAACCGGGGAGCTGTTTTTT	CASSLTMAGTGELFF
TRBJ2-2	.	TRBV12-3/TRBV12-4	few	TGTGCCAGCAGTTTACCAGGGGTACGGACCGGGGAGCTGTTTTTT	CASSLPGVRTGELFF
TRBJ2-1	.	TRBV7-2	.	TGCGCCAGCACCACCCGGCCCTCCCTCGGCCCCAATGAGCAGTTCTTC	CASTTRPSLGPNEQFF
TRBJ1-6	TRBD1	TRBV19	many	TGTGCCAGTAAGGAGGACAGGGTGACTTCACCCCTCCACTTT	CASKEDRVTSPLHF
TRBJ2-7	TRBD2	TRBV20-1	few	TGCAGTGCGACAGCGGGGGACTCCTACGAGCAGTACTTC	CSATAGDSYEQYF
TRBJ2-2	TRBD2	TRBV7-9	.	TGTGCCAGCAGCCCGCCGGGACTAGCGGGAGACGGGCACGGGGAGCTGTTTTTT	CASSPPGLAGDGHGELFF
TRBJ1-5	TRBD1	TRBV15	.	TGTGCCACCAGGAGGGGACAGGGAGGCGATCAGCCCCAGCATTTT	CATRRGQGGDQPQHF
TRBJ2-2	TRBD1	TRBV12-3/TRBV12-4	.	TGTGCCAGCAGTGGCCGGGACAGAAACACCGGGGAGCTGTTTTTT	CASSGRDRNTGELFF
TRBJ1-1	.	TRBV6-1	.	TGTGCCAGCAGTGAAGGGGGATACGACACTGAAGCTTTCTTT	CASSEGGYDTEAFF
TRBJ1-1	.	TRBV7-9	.	TGTGCCAGCAGCTTACAGTCCGAGGGTGAAGCTTTCTTT	CASSLQSEGEAFF
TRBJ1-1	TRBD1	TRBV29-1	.	TGCAGCGTTGAGGGAACAACAGGGGATCGGGAAGCTTTCTTT	CSVEGTTGDREAFF
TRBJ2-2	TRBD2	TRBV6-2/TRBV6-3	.	TGTGCCAGCAGTTACAAATATCTAGCGGGAGCGGACACCGGGGAGCTGTTTTTT	CASSYKYLAGADTGELFF
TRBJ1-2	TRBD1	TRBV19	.	TGTGCCAGTGAGGACAGGGCCAACTATGGCTACACCTTC	CASEDRANYGYTF
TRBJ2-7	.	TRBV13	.	TGTGCCAGCAGCTCGGGGGCCTACGAGCATTACTTC	CASSSGAYEHYF
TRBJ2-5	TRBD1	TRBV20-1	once	TGCAGTGCTAGAGTGCGGGACAGGGGCCCTGGGGAGACCCAGTACTTC	CSARVRDRGPGETQYF
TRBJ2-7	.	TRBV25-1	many	TGTGCCAGCAGTGAATTTAGAGATTCCTACGAGCAGTACTTC	CASSEFRDSYEQYF
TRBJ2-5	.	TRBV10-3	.	TGTGCCATCAGTGAGCCGAGCGCCAAAGAGACCCAGTACTTC	CAISEPSAKETQYF
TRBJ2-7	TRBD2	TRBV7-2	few	TGTGCCAGCAGCGCCCCGGGGGGACTAGCGGGAATCGAGCAGTACTTC	CASSAPGGLAGIEQYF
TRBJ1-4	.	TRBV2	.	TGTGCCAGCCGGACGGGGTTCGGAACTAATGAAAAACTGTTTTTT	CASRTGFGTNEKLFF
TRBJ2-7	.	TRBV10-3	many	TGTGCCATCAGCCCCTCGCGCTACGAGCAGTACTTC	CAISPSRYEQYF
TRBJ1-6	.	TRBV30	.	TGTGCCTGGAGTCTCGGATCGGGCGGTTCACCCCTCCACTTT	CAWSLGSGGSPLHF
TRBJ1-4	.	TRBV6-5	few	TGTGCCAGCAGTAAACCAAACTCGGACGAACTGTTTTTT	CASSKPNSDELFF
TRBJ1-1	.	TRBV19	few	TGTGCCAGTAGTATAATTGGAGGTTCTGAAGCTTTCTTT	CASSIIGGSEAFF
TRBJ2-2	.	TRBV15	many	TGTGCCACCAGCAGAGATGCGGGGGCGAGTGAGCTGTTTTTT	CATSRDAGASELFF
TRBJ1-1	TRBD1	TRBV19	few	TGTGCCAGTAGTAGGACCGGGACAGGGCGGTACACTGAAGCTTTCTTT	CASSRTGTGRYTEAFF
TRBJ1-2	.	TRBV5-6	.	TGTGCCAGCAGCTTGAGGGGGTTCCCTCGTTATGGCTACACCTTC	CASSLRGFPRYGYTF
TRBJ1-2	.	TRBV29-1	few	TGCAGCCACTCCGTCGGGGGGGGCTACACCTTC	CSHSVGGGYTF
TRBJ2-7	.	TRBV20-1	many	TGCAGTGCTAGACGCAAGGACAGCTCCTACGAGCAGTACTTC	CSARRKDSSYEQYF
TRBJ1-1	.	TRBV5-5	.	TGTGCCAGCAGCTTTCAACCGGGCAAGGCTTTCTTT	CASSFQPGKAFF
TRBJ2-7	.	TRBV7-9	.	TGTGCCAGCAGCTTACTGGGGGGGGGACAGAGCTCCTACGAGCAGTACTTC	CASSLLGGGQSSYEQYF
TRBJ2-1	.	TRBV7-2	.	TGTGCCAGCGGCTTGTGGGACGAGCAGTTCTTC	CASGLWDEQFF
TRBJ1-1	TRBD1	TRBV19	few	TGTGCCAGTAGTTCCCCAGGGGGAGTGAACACTGAAGCTTTCTTT	CASSSPGGVNTEAFF
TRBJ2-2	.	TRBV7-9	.	TGTGCCAGCAGCTTAGGGTACGCTAGTCACACCGGGGAGCTGTTTTTT	CASSLGYASHTGELFF
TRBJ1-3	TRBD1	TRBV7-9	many	TGTGCCAGCAGCTCAGGGGGACCAAACACCATATATTTT	CASSSGGPNTIYF
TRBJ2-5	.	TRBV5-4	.	TGTGCCAGCAGCTTGGCCCGACAGGAGGATAAGGCCCTCGAGACCCAGTACTTC	CASSLARQEDKALETQYF
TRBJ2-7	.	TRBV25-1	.	TGTGCCAGCAGTGAGCGGGACAGCAGCTCCTACGAGCAGTACTTC	CASSERDSSSYEQYF
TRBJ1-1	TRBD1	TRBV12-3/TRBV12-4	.	TGTGCCAGCAGTTTGATTACGGGACAGGGAGTTACTGAAGCTTTCTTT	CASSLITGQGVTEAFF
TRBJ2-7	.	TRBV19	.	TGTGCCAGTAGTATAGGCCCAGGAGAGGGGGGCGAGCAGTACTTC	CASSIGPGEGGEQYF
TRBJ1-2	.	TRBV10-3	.	TGTGCCATCAGTGAGTCCCCAGGGAACTATGGCTACACCTTC	CAISESPGNYGYTF
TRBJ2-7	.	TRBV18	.	TGTGCCAGCTCACCAATCGCCGAATACGAGCAGTACTTC	CASSPIAEYEQYF